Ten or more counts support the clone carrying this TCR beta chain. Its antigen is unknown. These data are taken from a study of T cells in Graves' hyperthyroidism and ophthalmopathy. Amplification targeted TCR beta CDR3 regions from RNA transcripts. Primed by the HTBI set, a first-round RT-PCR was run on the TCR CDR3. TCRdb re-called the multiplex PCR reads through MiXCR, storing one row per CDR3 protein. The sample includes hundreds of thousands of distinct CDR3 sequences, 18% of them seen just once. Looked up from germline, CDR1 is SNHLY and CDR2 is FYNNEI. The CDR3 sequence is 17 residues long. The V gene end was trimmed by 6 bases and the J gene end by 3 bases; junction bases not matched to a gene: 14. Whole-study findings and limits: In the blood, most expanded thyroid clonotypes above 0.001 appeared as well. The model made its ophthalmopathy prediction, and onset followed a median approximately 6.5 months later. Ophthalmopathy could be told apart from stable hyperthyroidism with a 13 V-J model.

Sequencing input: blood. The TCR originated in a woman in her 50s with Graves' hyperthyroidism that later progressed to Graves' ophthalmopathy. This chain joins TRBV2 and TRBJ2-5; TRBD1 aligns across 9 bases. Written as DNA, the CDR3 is TGTGCCAGCAGAAGACGGGACAGGGTCCGGGAAAAAGAGACCCAGTACTTC. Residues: CASRRRDRVREKETQYF.